The sample holds a few counts of the clone carrying this TCR beta chain. This entry comes from a study of T-cell memory formation after mild COVID-19. V was pared by 5 bases and J by 6 bases, with 5 bases of the junction left unmatched. The CDR3 consists of 14 residues. Germline V gene lookup returns CDR1 SGHAT and CDR2 FQNNGV. Via MiXCR, TCRdb re-called the 5' RACE reads, giving one row per CDR3 protein. The repertoire has under 400,000 distinct CDR3 sequences, under 25% of them found once; the top ten carry 12%. Sample: PBMCs or a T cell subset sorted from them (not recorded which). The TCR sequence derives from an adult woman who had mild COVID-19 (a few samples of this study predate the infection). Cell type and time point are not known. This chain uses TRBV11-2 with TRBJ2-7, with TRBD1 matching over 12 bases. CDR3 bases: TGTGCCAGCAGCACCGGGACAGGGGGCGGCGAGCAGTACTTC. Protein: CASSTGTGGGEQYF.